This TCR beta chain was sequenced during a study of cytomegalovirus exposure and HLA in healthy donors. Study observations and caveats: Rare TCR sequences dominated, though some public TCRs recurred in many donors. TRBV6-2, TRBV6-3 and other indistinguishable V segments were excluded. When a later analysis compared HLA-associated TCR beta chains with equally common others, the HLA-associated chains turned out to be more clonally expanded and to have lower generation probabilities. TCR beta V- and J-gene trimming was later associated with a missense DCLRE1C variant.

The CDR3 totals 15 residues. From germline, CDR1 is SQVTM and CDR2 ANQGSEA. As regards this clone: What it binds is not known.

The PCR used 60 Vbeta and 13 Jbeta primers. TCRdb's table, derived via immunoSEQ multiplex PCR, lists solely in-frame clones and lacks some. The data contain 250,000 or so clones, 75% to 85% of them singletons. J is TRBJ2-5 and V is TRBV29-1, with 13 bases fitting TRBD2. Near its end, the DNA agrees better with TRBJ2-7, so the J call may be wrong. This receptor was identified in a woman aged 60-75 years in good health and CMV-seropositive. Sequenced sample: PBMCs. The CDR3 here is CSVEEGLAGAYEQYF. In DNA form, the CDR3 reads TGCAGCGTTGAAGAAGGACTAGCGGGAGCTTACGAGCAGTACTTC.